The clone carrying this TCR beta chain was observed a handful of times. Its antigen is still unknown. Through a sample-barcoded 5' primer and a J-beta primer mix, a second PCR was run for about 6 to 11 cycles. TCRdb redid the calling of the 5' RACE reads with MiXCR, one entry per CDR3 protein. The sample lists about 760,000 distinct CDR3 sequences, just under 25% occurring once. This sample was taken from a study of blood T cells in healthy people across ages. Study-wide results and limits: The long-lived group displayed more naive CD4+ cells, plus higher diversity, than the aged donors did. No one knew whether donors had CMV, which possibly confounded expanded clonotype changes.

Germline assignment: CDR1 SGHRS and CDR2 YFSETQ. V was trimmed by 5 bases and J by 3 bases, leaving 11 bases between them. There are 13 residues in the CDR3. The same data also went into a second study, on T cells of mothers and their children. As reported in that work: RNA that had been extracted went wholly into cDNA synthesis, at around 1.6 ug per 15 ul. When mothers and children were related, their normalized repertoire overlap, which was always slightly higher, did not differ significantly from that of unrelated pairs.

The V call is TRBV5-1, the J call TRBJ2-5; D remains ambiguous. The source of this sequence is a boy younger than 18 in good health. The source material was blood. The CDR3: CASRKVLEETQYF. CDR3 nucleotides: TGCGCCAGCAGAAAAGTTTTAGAAGAGACCCAGTACTTC.